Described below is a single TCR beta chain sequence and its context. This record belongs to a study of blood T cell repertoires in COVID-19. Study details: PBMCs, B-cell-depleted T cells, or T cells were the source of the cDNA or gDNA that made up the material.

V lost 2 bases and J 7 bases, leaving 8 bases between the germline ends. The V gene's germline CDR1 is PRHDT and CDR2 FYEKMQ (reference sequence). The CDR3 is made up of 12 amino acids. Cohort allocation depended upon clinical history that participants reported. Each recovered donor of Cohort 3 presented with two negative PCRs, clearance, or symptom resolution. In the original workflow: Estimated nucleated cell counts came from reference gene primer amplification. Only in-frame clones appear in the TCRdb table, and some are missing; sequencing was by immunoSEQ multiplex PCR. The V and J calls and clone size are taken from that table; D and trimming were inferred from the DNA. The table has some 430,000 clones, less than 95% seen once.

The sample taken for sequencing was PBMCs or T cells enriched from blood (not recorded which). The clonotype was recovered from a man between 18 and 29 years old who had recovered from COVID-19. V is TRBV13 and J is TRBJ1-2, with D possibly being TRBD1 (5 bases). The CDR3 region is CASSLQQVGYTF. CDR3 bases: TGTGCCAGCAGCTTACAACAGGTTGGCTACACCTTC. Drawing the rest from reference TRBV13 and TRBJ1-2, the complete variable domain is AAGVIQSPRHLIKEKRETATLKCYPIPRHDTVYWYQQGPGQDPQFLISFYEKMQSDKGSIPDRFSAQQFSDYHSELNMSSLELGDSALYFCASSLQQVGYTFGSGTRLTVV.